This T cell receptor beta chain was captured in a study of blood T cell repertoires in COVID-19. From germline, CDR1 is SGHNT and CDR2 YYREEE (reference sequence). Trimming took off 0 bases at V and 5 bases at J, with 14 bases between the two ends. CDR3 size: 15 residues. Participants had their cohort set by participant-reported clinical history. Per the authors' pipeline: Nucleated cell counts were estimated from reference gene primer amplification. Assay used: immunoSEQ multiplex PCR; TCRdb lists only in-frame clones, some missing. That table is the source of V, J and clone size, and D and trimming were worked out from the DNA. The sample yields about 300,000 clones, around nine tenths seen once.

The J gene is TRBJ2-5, the V gene TRBV5-4; D unresolved. This clonotype was sampled from a man in his 60s who had recovered from COVID-19. Specimen: PBMCs or T cells enriched from blood (not recorded which). The CDR3 nucleotides are TGTGCCAGCAGCTTGGGGCAGTCCATGTGGGAGACCCAGTACTTC. Amino acid sequence: CASSLGQSMWETQYF.